A selection of T cell receptor beta chains follows, all from one sample in a study of naive and memory T cell subsets. TCRdb fed the UMI-ligation and nested PCR reads into MiXCR, producing one record per CDR3 protein. This table has roughly 21,000 distinct CDR3 sequences, 8% to 13% appearing once. Source material: central memory CD8+ T cells from blood. Receptor source: a human donor in good health. Each CDR3 is given with its conserved first and last residue. Fields, in order: J gene, clone size, D gene, V gene, CDR3 DNA, CDR3 protein. The D gene is left open where the match is weak. Where a row states a size, it is once, few, many or the class of an expanded clone; other rows omit it.

j_call: TRBJ1-1
clone_size: few
d_call: TRBD1
v_call: TRBV11-2
cdr3_nt: TGTGCCAGCAGCTTAGAAGGGGCAGGGGGCAGGAACACTGAAGCTTTCTTT
cdr3_aa: CASSLEGAGGRNTEAFF

j_call: TRBJ2-1
clone_size: few
d_call: -
v_call: TRBV28
cdr3_nt: TGTGCCAGCCTCTTGGGTAGCAGGAAGAATGAGCAGTTCTTC
cdr3_aa: CASLLGSRKNEQFF

j_call: TRBJ2-4
clone_size: few
d_call: TRBD1
v_call: TRBV4-1
cdr3_nt: TGCGCCAGCAGCCAAGAAGGACAGGGGGGACTACTAGCCAAAAACATTCAGTACTTC
cdr3_aa: CASSQEGQGGLLAKNIQYF

j_call: TRBJ2-1
clone_size: -
d_call: -
v_call: TRBV4-1
cdr3_nt: TGCGCCAGCAGCCAAGATAAAGGGGCTGATGAGCAGTTCTTC
cdr3_aa: CASSQDKGADEQFF

j_call: TRBJ2-1
clone_size: many
d_call: TRBD2
v_call: TRBV20-1
cdr3_nt: TGCAGTGCTAGAGGACTAGCGGGCTACAATGAGCAGTTCTTC
cdr3_aa: CSARGLAGYNEQFF

j_call: TRBJ1-1
clone_size: many
d_call: -
v_call: TRBV28
cdr3_nt: TGTGCCAGCAGTCAAGCGACAGGTCGGGTAGCTTTCTTT
cdr3_aa: CASSQATGRVAFF

j_call: TRBJ1-3
clone_size: -
d_call: -
v_call: TRBV3-1
cdr3_nt: TGTGCCAGCAGCCAAGAAAGTGGGTACCGCCCTGGAAACACCATATATTTT
cdr3_aa: CASSQESGYRPGNTIYF

j_call: TRBJ2-2
clone_size: few
d_call: TRBD2
v_call: TRBV23-1
cdr3_nt: TGCGCCAGCAGCAGCCCGGGACTGCGGGGGGAACGTACGAACACCGGGGAGCTGTTTTTT
cdr3_aa: CASSSPGLRGERTNTGELFF

j_call: TRBJ2-3
clone_size: many
d_call: TRBD2
v_call: TRBV7-6
cdr3_nt: TGTGCCAGCAGAGAAGCGGGAGGGCCCGCAGATACGCAGTATTTT
cdr3_aa: CASREAGGPADTQYF

j_call: TRBJ2-3
clone_size: few
d_call: -
v_call: TRBV15
cdr3_nt: TGTGCCACAGCTGAGAGGGACATTTCGAGCACAGATACGCAGTATTTT
cdr3_aa: CATAERDISSTDTQYF

j_call: TRBJ2-1
clone_size: -
d_call: -
v_call: TRBV28
cdr3_nt: TGTGCCAGCAGTTTACAAAGCGTGGGACACAATGAGCAGTTCTTC
cdr3_aa: CASSLQSVGHNEQFF

j_call: TRBJ1-1
clone_size: many
d_call: -
v_call: TRBV14
cdr3_nt: TGTGCCAGCAGCCCGCGAGGGGTACTCACTGAAGCTTTCTTT
cdr3_aa: CASSPRGVLTEAFF

j_call: TRBJ1-1
clone_size: many
d_call: -
v_call: TRBV9
cdr3_nt: TGTGCCAGCAGCGATCCGAGGCGCCGGGACACTGAAGCTTTCTTT
cdr3_aa: CASSDPRRRDTEAFF

j_call: TRBJ2-1
clone_size: few
d_call: TRBD2
v_call: TRBV27
cdr3_nt: TGTGCCAGCAGAATGGGGACTAGCGGGAGAAATGAGCAGTTCTTC
cdr3_aa: CASRMGTSGRNEQFF

j_call: TRBJ2-5
clone_size: many
d_call: TRBD2
v_call: TRBV7-9
cdr3_nt: TGTGCCAGCAGCTTAGCAGCGGGAAACCAAGAGACCCAGTACTTC
cdr3_aa: CASSLAAGNQETQYF

j_call: TRBJ2-1
clone_size: many
d_call: TRBD2
v_call: TRBV4-1
cdr3_nt: TGCGCCAGCAGCCAAGGGGCACTAGCGGAATACACCTACAATGAGCAGTTCTTC
cdr3_aa: CASSQGALAEYTYNEQFF

j_call: TRBJ2-7
clone_size: -
d_call: -
v_call: TRBV12-3/TRBV12-4
cdr3_nt: TGTGCCAGCAGTCACGGTCCGACCTACGAGCAGTACTTC
cdr3_aa: CASSHGPTYEQYF

j_call: TRBJ2-7
clone_size: -
d_call: TRBD2
v_call: TRBV5-6
cdr3_nt: TGTGCCAGCAGCCAGGGACTAGCGGGAGAGGCCTACGAGCAGTACTTC
cdr3_aa: CASSQGLAGEAYEQYF

j_call: TRBJ1-2
clone_size: many
d_call: -
v_call: TRBV7-9
cdr3_nt: TGTGCCAGCAGTTGTTCCGGGGACCTCGAATGCACCTTC
cdr3_aa: CASSCSGDLECTF

j_call: TRBJ2-7
clone_size: many
d_call: -
v_call: TRBV5-1
cdr3_nt: TGCGCCAGCAGCTTGAGTCGGACAGCCTACGAGCAGTACTTC
cdr3_aa: CASSLSRTAYEQYF

j_call: TRBJ2-1
clone_size: -
d_call: -
v_call: TRBV5-1
cdr3_nt: TGCGCCAGCAGCTGGGACCCTAGTATGTACAATGAGCAGTTCTTC
cdr3_aa: CASSWDPSMYNEQFF